Listed here is a single TCR beta chain. This CDR3 is 13 amino acids long. In germline, CDR1 is GTSNPN, CDR2 SVGIG (reference sequence). The ends were cut back, 5 bases at V and 0 bases at J, with 7 bases in the middle. The data derive from a study of blood T cell repertoires in COVID-19. About the research overall: Spain, Italy and the United States supplied samples that represented acute and convalescent COVID-19. Nucleic acid was either cDNA or gDNA, and it came from T cells, B-cell-depleted T cells, or PBMCs.

Original data processing: The assay estimated nucleated cells by amplifying reference gene primers. Assay used: immunoSEQ multiplex PCR; TCRdb lists only in-frame clones, some missing. The V and J calls and clone size were taken over from that table, and D and trimming were inferred from the DNA. Among 45,000 to 55,000 clones listed, 80% to 90% were seen once. The chain links TRBV30 to TRBJ1-4; D is uncertain. The sequence was collected from a human donor in a cohort sampled during active COVID-19. Sample: peripheral blood. The CDR3 here is CAWQFATNEKLFF. In DNA, the CDR3 is TGTGCCTGGCAGTTTGCAACTAATGAAAAACTGTTTTTT.